This T cell receptor (beta chain) was recovered during a study of cytomegalovirus exposure and HLA in healthy donors. Trimming at V came to 0 bases and at J to 7 bases, leaving 7 bases not matched to a gene. The CDR3 contains 15 residues. Germline-derived CDR1 and CDR2 are LNHNV and YYDKDF (reference sequence). General study findings and limits: In vitro checks showed that three CMV-associated chains really do target CMV antigens. A later analysis reported that several of the most significant clusters appeared to be linked to common viral pathogens, among them Epstein-Barr virus. Reported performance of the classifier showed diagnosis of cytomegalovirus status with high specificity and sensitivity.

The donors (healthy individuals) were bone marrow donors. On this clone: Its antigen is currently unknown.

13 Jbeta primers and 60 Vbeta primers were used for the PCR. Assay used: immunoSEQ multiplex PCR; TCRdb lists only in-frame clones, some missing. The sample records 200,000 to 250,000 clones, almost 85% being singletons. Material: PBMCs. This sequence was found in a woman aged 40 to 50 in good health and CMV-seronegative. The chain couples TRBV15 to TRBJ1-2; 8 bases match TRBD1. CDR3 loop: CATSRDRVQGAGYTF. CDR3 bases: TGTGCCACCAGCAGAGATCGCGTCCAGGGGGCTGGCTACACCTTC.